The 10 T cell receptor beta chains below come from one sample, sequenced in a study of control samples from healthy donors and cancer patients. Here immunoSEQ multiplex PCR was the method, and the copy in TCRdb shows in-frame clones only, minus some. The table has about 100,000 clones, 88% seen once. The sample consisted of blood. The receptors here all came from a man aged 25 to 40 in good health.

V is TRBV2 and J is TRBJ2-1; a possible D gene is TRBD2 (6 bases). The germline V and J ends were trimmed by 5 bases and 9 bases, with 11 bases remaining between them. CDR1 and CDR2 from the germline V gene are SNHLY and FYNNEI. The CDR3 has 12 amino acids. The CDR3 here is CASSRLRGEQFF. Written as DNA, the CDR3 is TGTGCCAGCAGTAGGTTGCGGGGTGAGCAGTTCTTC.

The chain couples TRBV29-1 to TRBJ1-2; 9 bases are shared with TRBD1. The V gene end was trimmed by 6 bases and the J gene end by 3 bases; junction bases not matched to a gene: 5. CDR3 length: 13 residues. Germline CDR1 reads SQVTM; CDR2 reads ANQGSEA. The CDR3 sequence: CSVSTGGDYGYTF. CDR3 in DNA: TGCAGCGTATCGACAGGGGGGGACTATGGCTACACCTTC.

The table lists this clone with a count of one. The chain recombines TRBV4-1 with TRBJ2-2; D remains ambiguous. The V and J ends lost 4 bases and 5 bases respectively, with 5 bases between them. Germline values: CDR1 MGHRA, CDR2 YSYEKL. This CDR3 is built from 12 residues. The CDR3 loop reads CASSLGTGELFF. In DNA, the CDR3 is TGCGCCAGCAGCCTAGGAACCGGGGAGCTGTTTTTT.

The genes are TRBV18 and TRBJ1-1; D is unresolved. This CDR3 is 13 amino acids long. The V gene's germline CDR1 is KGHSH and CDR2 LQKENI. The V end was cut by 5 bases, the J end by 1 base, with 8 bases between. CDR3 nucleotides: TGTGCCAGCTCAGCCGGGGAGAACACTGAAGCTTTCTTT. Translation gives CASSAGENTEAFF.

This sequence joins TRBV7-6 and TRBJ1-1, with D unresolved. The CDR3 totals 12 residues. CDR1 and CDR2 from the germline V gene are SGHVS and FNYEAQ. Trimming took off 3 bases at V and 10 bases at J, with 12 bases between the two ends. CDR3 residues: CASSFVIPRAFF. CDR3 DNA: TGTGCCAGCAGCTTTGTTATCCCAAGAGCTTTCTTT.

The V and J genes are TRBV27 and TRBJ2-6, with a weak D call TRBD1 (5 bases). Trimming shortened V by 6 bases and J by 8 bases, and 11 bases separated the two germline ends. CDR1 and CDR2 (germline): MNHEY, SMNVEV (reference sequence). This CDR3 spans 13 amino acids. CDR3 nucleotide sequence: TGTGCCAGCAGGGCAGGGCTTACCAACGTCCTGACTTTC. It codes for CASRAGLTNVLTF.

The V and J genes are TRBV4-3 and TRBJ2-2; D unclear. The germline gives CDR1 LGHNA, CDR2 YSLEER. This CDR3 contains 15 residues. V was cut by 2 bases and J by 4 bases, with 11 bases left in between. DNA for the CDR3: TGCGCCAGCAGCCAATTCACGCCGGGCACCGGGGAGCTGTTTTTT. It is translated as CASSQFTPGTGELFF.

The J gene is TRBJ1-5, the V gene TRBV19; D call uncertain. Germline CDR1 and CDR2: LNHDA and SQIVND (reference sequence). The CDR3 sequence is 13 residues long. Trimming cost V 4 bases and J 1 base, with 5 bases left between them. The CDR3 reads CASSSTSNQPQHF. The CDR3, as DNA: TGTGCCAGTAGTAGTACAAGCAATCAGCCCCAGCATTTT.

The chain joins TRBV6-5 to TRBJ2-3, with D tentatively TRBD1 (6 bases). The germline V gene encodes CDR1 MNHEY and CDR2 SVGAGI. This CDR3 is 14 amino acids long. Trimming removed 5 bases from V and 3 bases from J, with 12 bases in between. CDR3 protein: CASSKTGWTDTQYF. For the CDR3, the DNA is TGTGCCAGCAGTAAAACAGGGTGGACAGATACGCAGTATTTT.

The V call is TRBV5-1, the J call TRBJ1-1, with a tentative D call TRBD1 (6 bases). Trimming pared 4 bases from V and 0 bases from J, leaving 16 bases between. CDR3 length equals 16 residues. Germline CDR1 reads SGHRS; CDR2 reads YFSETQ. This CDR3 is CASSPGWQGMNTEAFF. The DNA of the CDR3 is TGCGCCAGCAGCCCGGGGTGGCAGGGGATGAACACTGAAGCTTTCTTT.